Included here is one T cell receptor (beta chain) sequence, with context. The sample belongs to a study of blood T cell repertoires in COVID-19. Across the study: From the United States, Italy and Spain came samples of acute and convalescent COVID-19. The cDNA or gDNA used as material had been derived from T cells, B-cell-depleted T cells, or PBMCs.

Source study methods: Reference gene primers were amplified, and this amplification served to estimate nucleated cell counts. The repertoire was sequenced with immunoSEQ multiplex PCR; TCRdb's copy has only in-frame clones and lacks some. Clone size and V and J calls were adopted from that table, with D and trimming inferred from the DNA. Of over 150,000 clones in the sample, around 82% were seen once. V dropped 7 bases and J dropped 3 bases, with 6 bases sitting between them. Looked up from germline, CDR1 is SGHTA and CDR2 is FQGTGA. The CDR3 contains 12 residues. The chain recombines TRBV7-3 with TRBJ2-2; D may be TRBD2 (6 bases). The specimen was peripheral blood. The TCR was taken from a woman aged 70-85 years who had recovered from COVID-19. CDR3 nucleotides: TGTGCCAGCACTAGCGACACCGGGGAGCTGTTTTTT. It encodes CASTSDTGELFF.